This passage covers 7 T cell receptor beta chains from one sample sequenced in a study of blood T cell repertoires in COVID-19. TCRdb's copy holds only in-frame clones and misses some; the assay was immunoSEQ multiplex PCR. The table has fewer than 500,000 clones, around 89% seen once; the top ten hold approximately 4.3%. The sequenced sample consisted of peripheral blood. Receptors originate from a woman aged 30 to 39 with acute or convalescent COVID-19.

This clone was recorded once. The chain combines TRBV28 with TRBJ2-7, with TRBD1 matching over 7 bases. Germline V gives CDR1 MDHEN, CDR2 SYDVKM. The CDR3 has 14 residues. V lost 8 bases to trimming and J lost 2 bases; unmatched junction nucleotides: 9. The CDR3 protein is CASRRSGQPYEQYF. CDR3 nucleotides: TGTGCCAGCCGCCGGTCGGGACAGCCCTACGAGCAGTACTTC.

The chain employs TRBV27 and TRBJ2-1; a weak D match, TRBD2 (5 bases). There are 12 residues in the CDR3. V lost 3 bases, J lost 7 bases, and 7 bases lay in between. In germline, CDR1 is MNHEY, CDR2 SMNVEV (reference sequence). The CDR3 DNA sequence: TGTGCCAGCAGTTTTGCGGGTAATGAGCAGTTCTTC. This encodes CASSFAGNEQFF.

CDR3 protein: CASLRGKNTIYF. DNA for the CDR3: TGTGCCTCCCTCAGAGGGAAAAACACCATATATTTT. V usage is TRBV30 and J usage is TRBJ1-3; D not resolved. This CDR3 has 12 residues. The V gene's germline CDR1 is GTSNPN and CDR2 SVGIG (reference sequence). Trimming removed 7 bases at V and 6 bases at J, with 13 bases between.

The chain links TRBV7-9 to TRBJ2-7; possible D gene TRBD2, 5 bases. V was clipped by 1 base and J by 3 bases, with 10 bases between them. Germline lookup yields CDR1 SEHNR and CDR2 FQNEAQ (reference sequence). The CDR3 runs 14 residues. The CDR3 DNA is TGTGCCAGCAGCTTAGGAGGGCATAGCTACGAGCAGTACTTC. Its protein product is CASSLGGHSYEQYF.

J is TRBJ2-2 and V is TRBV24-1; 8 bases map to TRBD1. Trimming took 4 bases from V and 2 from J; bases not matched to a gene: 5. Looked up from germline, CDR1 is KGHDR and CDR2 is SFDVKD. The CDR3 has 16 residues. CDR3 in amino acids: CATSDTGQANTGELFF. As DNA, the CDR3 is TGTGCCACCAGTGACACGGGACAGGCCAACACCGGGGAGCTGTTTTTT.

This clone has only one observation. The chain is built from TRBV5-6 and TRBJ1-2, with D perhaps TRBD1 (6 bases). Germline loops: CDR1 SGHDT, CDR2 YYEEEE. The CDR3 covers 15 residues. The V end lost 7 bases, the J end lost 2 bases, and 18 bases lay between the germline ends. Here the CDR3 DNA reads TGTGCCAGCTTCTCTGCCGGGGGGCTGAACTATGGCTACACCTTC. It codes for CASFSAGGLNYGYTF.

This sequence joins TRBV6-5 and TRBJ1-6; 7 positions match TRBD1. Looked up from germline, CDR1 is MNHEY and CDR2 is SVGAGI. Trimming at V came to 4 bases and at J to 10 bases, leaving 1 base not matched to a gene. The CDR3 is 12 amino acids. CDR3: CASSWDRSPLHF. In DNA form, the CDR3 reads TGTGCCAGCAGTTGGGACAGATCACCCCTCCACTTT.